This TCR beta chain was found in a study of cytomegalovirus exposure and HLA in healthy donors (dated by TCRdb to about 2017). As for the study more broadly: According to an earlier analysis of several hundred of the donors, 150 million to 200 million T cells yielded 120 million or so unique TCR beta sequences and around 280 Gb of sequence data. An early release covering more than 500 HLA-typed donors comprised about 290 gigabases of sequencing data and around 86 million unique TCR sequences. Among the roughly 410 genotyped donors, approximately 76% belonged to the genetic ancestry cluster associated with self-reported Caucasian donors. The aim of the study was to test whether cataloging public T cell receptors could identify signatures of past pathogen exposure. Using immunosequencing, the study profiled T cell repertoires from some 670 subjects and related those repertoires to cytomegalovirus serostatus. Along with the 666-subject first cohort, a separate validation cohort of around 120 different subjects was used. To predict cytomegalovirus infection status, the study combined high-throughput TCR immunosequencing, statistical association of individual TCRs with disease status, and machine learning. A later analysis re-examined previously published TCR beta repertoires from 500 to 700 donors and added high-resolution HLA genotyping to investigate patterns of TCR occurrence. Rather than drawing on any new phenotypic data, the later analysis identified candidate immune exposures from TCR beta sequences and the way those sequences occurred across donors. In an earlier analysis of over 550 of the donors, high-throughput TCR beta sequencing was used to judge whether each TCR beta V gene segment behaved as functional or pseudogenic. Alongside the repertoire data, information on donor age, sex, ethnicity and CMV serostatus was compiled. A later genetic analysis used genome-wide SNP genotypes for about three fifths of the 666 donors, treating that subset as a discovery cohort. All discovery cohort repertoires had been generated using a single sequencing platform. HLA typing included class I and class II loci at four-digit resolution. The number of typed donors differed by locus: roughly 620-630 for A, B, C, DRB1 and DQB1; approximately 520 for DQA1; approximately 600 for DPA1; and about 450 for DPB1. A few DR-DQ haplotypes were treated as single units for association and clustering because of strong linkage in the cohort. Among 300 to 500 genotyped donors of the cohort, an average of around 220,000 unique TCR beta nucleotide sequences was sequenced per donor, of which about 18% were non-productive. Broader findings and caveats from the paper: Linkage disequilibrium might explain the correlated functional status among segregating V segments, but an unknown experimental factor could not be ruled out. In both the original and validation cohorts, the classifier was reported to diagnose cytomegalovirus status with high specificity and sensitivity. A further reported finding was that TCR beta sequences accurately predicted the HLA-A and HLA-B alleles for most subjects in the first cohort. Most TCR sequences were seen in very few donors, while some public TCRs were found in many individuals. According to a later analysis, TCR association rates differed among HLA loci, with DRB1 alleles showing the most associated TCRs and HLA-C alleles showing the fewest. A later analysis found that most CMV-associated TCR beta chains appeared HLA-restricted, with HLA associations seemingly driven largely by CMV exposure. The only immune exposure information available for the cohort was CMV serostatus. Strong co-occurrence of HLA alleles, especially DR and DQ, made assigning TCR associations to individual alleles difficult. Three of the identified cytomegalovirus-associated TCR beta chains were confirmed in vitro to be specific for cytomegalovirus antigens. Compared with the approximately 670-donor mean, donors in an Asian-associated ancestry cluster had fewer N-insertions in productive TCRs, according to a later genetic analysis. The presence/absence analyses assumed that sequencing depth was roughly uniform across donors, and that assumption may not be true. In an earlier analysis of several hundred of the donors, most TCR beta V segments were observed in productive rearrangements about 87% or about 30% of the time, broadly matching IMGT annotations. Because HLA typing was unavailable for some donors at each locus, only the typed subset was used in association tests. Some 15 rarely observed V segments, including chromosome 9 orphons, were excluded from the earlier analysis of several hundred of the donors because counts were too low. Some IMGT-functional V segments, including TRBV6-2 and TRBV6-3, could not be distinguished by the 87-base-pair reads and were therefore excluded. The authors suggested that the approach could potentially be generalized to other disease states and immunological phenotypes. The sequencing pipeline was judged likely to have produced a cluster of highly shared sequence variants as a technical artifact. This cohort had only TCR beta chains sequenced, and the lack of alpha or paired-chain data limited which features could be detected. V-gene and J-gene trimming of TCR beta chains was associated with a missense DCLRE1C variant in a later genetic analysis, and the association was replicated in an independent cohort. In a later analysis, several top co-occurrence clusters were reported to appear linked to parvovirus B19, influenza, CMV and Epstein-Barr virus. In a later analysis, around 17,000 TCR beta sequences were associated with specific HLA alleles at a false discovery rate of 0.05. The study gave a list of 150 to 200 TCR beta chains associated with cytomegalovirus. Compared with equally common non-associated chains, HLA-associated TCR beta chains in a later analysis were more clonally expanded and had lower generation probabilities.

According to the germline V gene, CDR1 reads KGHSH and CDR2 reads LQKENI. There are 12 amino acids in the CDR3, from cysteine to phenylalanine inclusive. Only CDR3 DNA is held: 36 bases, read in frame from base 1. V drops 2 bases and J drops 7 bases, leaving 6 bases in between. Comment on this clone: Its antigen is not yet known. No base quality information exists; no much larger clone differs at one position.

The library was prepared using the immunoSEQ multiplex PCR assay. A mixture of 60 forward primers for TCR Vbeta segments and 13 reverse primers for TCR Jbeta segments was used in the multiplex PCR. The CDR3 region of rearranged TCR beta genes was amplified from genomic DNA by a multiplex PCR assay. The Illumina HiSeq System was used to sequence the amplified TCR beta libraries as 87-base-pair reads. The original methods were these. A later analysis counted 75 million to 100 million unique TCR beta chains across the 690 or so repertoires, and around 9.9 million of these chains were shared by at least two donors. Raw reads were error-corrected and collapsed into unique sequences by a nearest-neighbor algorithm in which closely related sequences were merged to remove PCR and sequencing errors. V, D and J gene segments were assigned by aligning CDR3 sequences to IMGT reference sequences. For a sequence to be retained, a match of at least six nucleotides to both a V gene segment and a J gene segment was required. Rearrangements were classified as productive when the CDR3 lacked stop codons and remained in frame with V and J, and all other rearrangements were classified as non-productive. Following IMGT convention, CDR3 was defined as the stretch from the second conserved V-encoded cysteine up to the conserved J-encoded phenylalanine. In an earlier analysis of roughly 580 of the donors, sequences lacking an unambiguous match to a single V gene segment were excluded. An earlier analysis of fewer than 750 of the donors called V segments functional above 56.7% productive rearrangements and segregating when the between-donor standard deviation exceeded 5%. A statistical classification framework was built for diagnosing cytomegalovirus status from the catalog of TCR beta chain sequences. In a later analysis, TCR nucleotide sequences were compared against IMGT/GENE-DB human TR gene sequences so that V and J genes could be assigned. Using the TCRdist pipeline, a later analysis assigned CDR3 sequences along with most-parsimonious VDJ recombination scenarios. A later analysis defined each TCR beta chain by its CDR3 amino acid sequence plus V-gene family, and excluded reads lacking a unique V-gene family. As a way to deal with suspected cross-contamination and a sequencing artifact, a later analysis dropped hundreds of nucleotide sequences that were highly shared and had low generation probability. In a later analysis, a clonal expansion index was calculated for each public chain from normalized within-repertoire ranks of inferred template counts. In a later analysis, generation probabilities were computed using a VDJ recombination model fitted to out-of-frame rearrangements, and the results were checked against IGoR. A later analysis scored TCR-TCR, TCR-HLA and TCR-CMV co-occurrence with hypergeometric tests, applying a repertoire-size bias correction to TCR pairs. To estimate false discovery rates, a later analysis permuted the HLA or CMV assignments 20 times. In a later analysis, co-occurring TCRs were grouped with DBSCAN, and TCRdist sequence similarity was added when clustering was performed within HLA-allele-positive subsets. For co-occurrence clustering, repertoires with fewer than 30,000 or more than 120,000 public chains were excluded, along with five repertoires with anomalous nucleotide sharing. TCRdb re-hosts the immuneACCESS table, in-frame sequences only. Its copies lack some clones; in the studies checked, an unresolved V gene accounts for under half of them, and the cause for the rest is not known. V and J calls and clone size are copied from that table; D and trimming were computed from the DNA. The sample includes 100,000 to 130,000 clones, with roughly 73% observed a single time. The leading ten clones occupy 7.8% of the sample.

The cohort was made up of 650 to 700 healthy bone marrow donors. At the time of sampling, every cohort member was nominally healthy, though immune exposures that went unrecorded were likely present. The donor tested CMV seronegative, placing the donor among the 300 to 450 seronegative members of the cohort. A peripheral blood sample was collected from each donor, and TCR beta sequencing was performed on peripheral blood mononuclear cells. The Qiagen DNeasy Blood Extraction Kit was used to extract genomic DNA from the blood cell samples. The chain couples TRBV18 to TRBJ2-1, with the D gene not clear enough to name. Sequences were obtained from PBMCs. The receptor's source is a man younger than 40 in good health and CMV-seronegative. This receptor has the CDR3 CASSPFGNEQFF. The bases are TGTGCCAGCTCACCATTCGGTAATGAGCAGTTCTTC.